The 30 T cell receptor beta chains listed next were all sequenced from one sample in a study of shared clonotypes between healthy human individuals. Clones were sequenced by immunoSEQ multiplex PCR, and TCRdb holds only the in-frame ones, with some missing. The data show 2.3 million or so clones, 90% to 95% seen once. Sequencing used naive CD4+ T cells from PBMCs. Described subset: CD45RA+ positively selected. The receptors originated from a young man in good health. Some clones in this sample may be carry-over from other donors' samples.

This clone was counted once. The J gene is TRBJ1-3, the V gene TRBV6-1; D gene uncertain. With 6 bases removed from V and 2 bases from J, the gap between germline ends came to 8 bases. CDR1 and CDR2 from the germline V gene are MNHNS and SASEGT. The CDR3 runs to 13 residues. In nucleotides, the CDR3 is TGTGCCAGCAGGAAGTACGCTGGAAACACCATATATTTT. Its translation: CASRKYAGNTIYF.

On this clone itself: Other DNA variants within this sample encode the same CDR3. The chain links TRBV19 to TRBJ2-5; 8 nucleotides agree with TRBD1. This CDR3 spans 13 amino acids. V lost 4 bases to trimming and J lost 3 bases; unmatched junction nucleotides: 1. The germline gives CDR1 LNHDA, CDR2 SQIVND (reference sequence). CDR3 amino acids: CASSKDREETQYF. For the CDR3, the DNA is TGTGCCAGTAGTAAGGACAGGGAAGAGACCCAGTACTTC.

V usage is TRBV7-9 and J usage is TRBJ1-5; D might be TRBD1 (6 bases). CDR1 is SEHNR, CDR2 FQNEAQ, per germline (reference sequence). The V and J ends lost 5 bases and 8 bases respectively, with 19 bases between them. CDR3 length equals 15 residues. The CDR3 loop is CASSRAGISGEPQHF. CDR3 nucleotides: TGTGCCAGCAGCCGCGCAGGGATCTCAGGGGAGCCCCAGCATTTT.

The CDR3 is CASSVYGDQPQHF. CDR3 DNA: TGTGCCAGCAGCGTATACGGGGATCAGCCCCAGCATTTT. This chain connects TRBV9 to TRBJ1-5, with D hard to call. Germline loops: CDR1 SGDLS, CDR2 YYNGEE. Trimming shortened V by 1 base and J by 5 bases, and 7 bases separated the two germline ends. The CDR3 spans 13 residues.

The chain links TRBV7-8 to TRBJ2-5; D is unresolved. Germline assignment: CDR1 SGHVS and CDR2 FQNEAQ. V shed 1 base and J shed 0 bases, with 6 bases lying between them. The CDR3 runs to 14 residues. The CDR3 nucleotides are TGTGCCAGCAGCTTAGGTAGAAACCAAGAGACCCAGTACTTC. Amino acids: CASSLGRNQETQYF.

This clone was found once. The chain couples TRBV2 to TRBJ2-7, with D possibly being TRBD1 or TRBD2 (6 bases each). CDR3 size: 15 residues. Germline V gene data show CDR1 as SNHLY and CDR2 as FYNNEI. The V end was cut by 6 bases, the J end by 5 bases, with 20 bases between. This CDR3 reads CASRVGQPGRNEQYF. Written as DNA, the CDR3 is TGTGCCAGCAGGGTAGGACAGCCGGGGAGGAACGAGCAGTACTTC.

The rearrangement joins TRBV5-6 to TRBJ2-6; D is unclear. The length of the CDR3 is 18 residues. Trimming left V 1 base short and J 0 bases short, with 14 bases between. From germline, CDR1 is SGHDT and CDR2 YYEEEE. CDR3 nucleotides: TGTGCCAGCAGCTTGAATGGGCAGGCGATCTCTGGGGCCAACGTCCTGACTTTC. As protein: CASSLNGQAISGANVLTF.

The CDR3 region is CASSVRDNEQYF. CDR3 nucleotide sequence: TGCGCCAGCAGCGTCCGGGACAACGAGCAGTACTTC. V is TRBV5-1 and J is TRBJ2-7; D is perhaps TRBD1 (6 bases). CDR3 length: 12 residues. Germline V gene sequence: CDR1 SGHRS, CDR2 YFSETQ. The V end was cut by 4 bases, the J end by 5 bases, with 10 bases between.

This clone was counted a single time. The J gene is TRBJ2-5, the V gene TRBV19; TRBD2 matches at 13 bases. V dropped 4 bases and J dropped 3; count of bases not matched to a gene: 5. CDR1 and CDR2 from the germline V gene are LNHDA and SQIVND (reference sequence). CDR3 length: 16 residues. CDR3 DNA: TGTGCCAGTAGTACATCCGGGACTAGCGGGAAAGAGACCCAGTACTTC. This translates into CASSTSGTSGKETQYF.

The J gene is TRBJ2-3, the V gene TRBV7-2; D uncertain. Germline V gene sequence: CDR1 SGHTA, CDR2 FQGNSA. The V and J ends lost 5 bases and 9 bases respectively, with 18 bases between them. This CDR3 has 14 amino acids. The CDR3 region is CASSPTRIRGTQYF. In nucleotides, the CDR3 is TGTGCCAGCAGCCCAACTCGGATCCGAGGCACGCAGTATTTT.

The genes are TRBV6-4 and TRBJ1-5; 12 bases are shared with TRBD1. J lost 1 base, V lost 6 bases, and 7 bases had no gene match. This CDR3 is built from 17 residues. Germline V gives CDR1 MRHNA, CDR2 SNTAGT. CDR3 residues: CASRGTGGPWSNQPQHF. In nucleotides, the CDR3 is TGTGCCAGCAGAGGGACAGGGGGCCCTTGGAGCAATCAGCCCCAGCATTTT.

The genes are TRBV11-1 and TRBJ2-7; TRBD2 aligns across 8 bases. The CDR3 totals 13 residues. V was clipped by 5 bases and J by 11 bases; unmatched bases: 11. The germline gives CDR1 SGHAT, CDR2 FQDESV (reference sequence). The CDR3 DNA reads TGTGCCAGCAGCCCAAGTTGGCGGGAGGTGAAGTACTTC. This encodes CASSPSWREVKYF.

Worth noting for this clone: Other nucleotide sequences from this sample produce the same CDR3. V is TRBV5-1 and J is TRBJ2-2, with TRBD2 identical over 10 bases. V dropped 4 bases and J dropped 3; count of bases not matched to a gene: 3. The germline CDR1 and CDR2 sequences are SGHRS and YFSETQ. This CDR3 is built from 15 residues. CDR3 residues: CASSLGTSDTGELFF. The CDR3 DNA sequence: TGCGCCAGCAGCCTCGGGACTAGCGACACCGGGGAGCTGTTTTTT. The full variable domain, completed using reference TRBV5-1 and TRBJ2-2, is KAGVTQTPRYLIKTRGQQVTLSCSPISGHRSVSWYQQTPGQGLQFLFEYFSETQRNKGNFPGRFSGRQFSNSRSEMNVSTLELGDSALYLCASSLGTSDTGELFFGEGSRLTVL.

The CDR3 is CASRRAGGMNTEAFF. As DNA, the CDR3 is TGTGCCAGTAGGAGGGCAGGGGGCATGAACACTGAAGCTTTCTTT. J is TRBJ1-1 and V is TRBV19; 8 bases match TRBD1. Germline V gene data show CDR1 as LNHDA and CDR2 as SQIVND (reference sequence). The CDR3 has 15 residues. V lost 6 bases to trimming and J lost 0 bases; unmatched junction nucleotides: 6.

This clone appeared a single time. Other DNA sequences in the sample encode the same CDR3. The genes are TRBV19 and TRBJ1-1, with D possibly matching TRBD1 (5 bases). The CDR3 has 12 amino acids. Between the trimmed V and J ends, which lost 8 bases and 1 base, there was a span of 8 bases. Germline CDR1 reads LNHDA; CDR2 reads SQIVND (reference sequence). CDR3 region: CASRDRNTEAFF. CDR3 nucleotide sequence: TGTGCCAGTCGCGACAGGAACACTGAAGCTTTCTTT.

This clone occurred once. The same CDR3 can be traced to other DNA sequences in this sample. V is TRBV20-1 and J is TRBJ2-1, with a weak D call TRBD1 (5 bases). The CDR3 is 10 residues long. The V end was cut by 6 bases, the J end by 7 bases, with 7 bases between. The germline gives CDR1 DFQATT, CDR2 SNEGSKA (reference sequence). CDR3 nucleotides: TGCAGTGCGCAGGGAAATGAGCAGTTCTTC. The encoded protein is CSAQGNEQFF.

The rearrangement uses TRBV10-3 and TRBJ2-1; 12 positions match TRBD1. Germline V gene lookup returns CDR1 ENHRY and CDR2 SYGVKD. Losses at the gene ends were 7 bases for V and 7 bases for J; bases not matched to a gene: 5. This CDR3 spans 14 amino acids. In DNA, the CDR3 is TGTGCCATCAAGGGGACAGGGGGCAAGAATGAGCAGTTCTTC. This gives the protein CAIKGTGGKNEQFF.

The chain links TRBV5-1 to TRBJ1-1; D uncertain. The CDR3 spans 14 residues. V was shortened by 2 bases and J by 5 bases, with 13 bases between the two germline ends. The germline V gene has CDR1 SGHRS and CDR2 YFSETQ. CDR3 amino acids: CASSFMVSGTEAFF. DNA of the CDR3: TGCGCCAGCAGCTTTATGGTGAGTGGGACTGAAGCTTTCTTT.

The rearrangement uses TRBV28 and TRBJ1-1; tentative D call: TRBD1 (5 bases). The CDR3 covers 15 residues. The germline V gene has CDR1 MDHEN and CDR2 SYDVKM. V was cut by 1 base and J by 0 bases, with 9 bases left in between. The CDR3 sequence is CASSLFRAMNTEAFF. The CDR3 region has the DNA TGTGCCAGCAGTTTATTCAGGGCTATGAACACTGAAGCTTTCTTT.

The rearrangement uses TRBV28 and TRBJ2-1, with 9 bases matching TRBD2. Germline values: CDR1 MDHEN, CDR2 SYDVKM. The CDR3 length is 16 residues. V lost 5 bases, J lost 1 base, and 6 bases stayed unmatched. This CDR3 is CASSTQAGGSYNEQFF. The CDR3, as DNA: TGTGCCAGCAGTACCCAAGCGGGAGGATCCTACAATGAGCAGTTCTTC.

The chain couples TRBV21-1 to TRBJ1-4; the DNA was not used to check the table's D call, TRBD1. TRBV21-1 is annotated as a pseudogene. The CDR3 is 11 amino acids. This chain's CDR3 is CASSKSKKLFF. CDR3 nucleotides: TGTGCCAGCAGCAAATCAAAAAAACTGTTTTTT.

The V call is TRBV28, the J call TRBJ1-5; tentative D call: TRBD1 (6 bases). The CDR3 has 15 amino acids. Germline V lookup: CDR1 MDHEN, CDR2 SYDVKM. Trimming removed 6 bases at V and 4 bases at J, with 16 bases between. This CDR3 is CASSRRTAVNQPQHF. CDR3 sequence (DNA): TGTGCCAGCAGCCGCCGGACAGCAGTTAATCAGCCCCAGCATTTT.

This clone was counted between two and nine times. The CDR3 DNA reads TGTGCCAGCAGCATCGCGTCCCAGCCCCAGCATTTT. Its protein product is CASSIASQPQHF. J is TRBJ1-5 and V is TRBV5-6; no clear D. Germline CDR1 and CDR2: SGHDT and YYEEEE. CDR3 size: 12 residues. The germline V and J ends were trimmed by 4 bases and 7 bases, with 9 bases remaining between them. Looking up the rest from reference TRBV5-6 and TRBJ1-5 gives the full variable domain: DAGVTQSPTHLIKTRGQQVTLRCSPKSGHDTVSWYQQALGQGPQFIFQYYEEEERQRGNFPDRFSGHQFPNYSSELNVNALLLGDSALYLCASSIASQPQHFGDGTRLSIL.

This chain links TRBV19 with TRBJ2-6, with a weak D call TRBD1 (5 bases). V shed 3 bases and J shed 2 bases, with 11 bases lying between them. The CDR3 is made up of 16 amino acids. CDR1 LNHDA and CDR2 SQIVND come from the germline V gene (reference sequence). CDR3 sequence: CASSIPSRAGANVLTF. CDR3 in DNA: TGTGCCAGTAGTATCCCCTCCAGGGCTGGGGCCAACGTCCTGACTTTC.

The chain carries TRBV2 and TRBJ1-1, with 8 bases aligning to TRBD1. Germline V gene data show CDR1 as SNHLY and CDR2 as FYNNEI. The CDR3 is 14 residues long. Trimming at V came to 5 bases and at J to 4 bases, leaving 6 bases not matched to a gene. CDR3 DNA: TGTGCCAGCAGTATGACAGGGGCGAGCACTGAAGCTTTCTTT. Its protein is CASSMTGASTEAFF.

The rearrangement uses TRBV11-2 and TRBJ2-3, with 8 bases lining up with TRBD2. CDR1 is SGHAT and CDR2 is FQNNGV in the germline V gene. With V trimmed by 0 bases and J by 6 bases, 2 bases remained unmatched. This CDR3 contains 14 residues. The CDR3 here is CASSLDGGEDTQYF. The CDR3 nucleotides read TGTGCCAGCAGCTTAGACGGGGGGGAGGATACGCAGTATTTT.

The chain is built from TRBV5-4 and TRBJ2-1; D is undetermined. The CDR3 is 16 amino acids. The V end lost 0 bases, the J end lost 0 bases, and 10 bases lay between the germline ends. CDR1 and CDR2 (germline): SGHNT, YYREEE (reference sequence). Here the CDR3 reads CASSLAIVNSYNEQFF. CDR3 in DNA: TGTGCCAGCAGCTTGGCTATCGTAAACTCCTACAATGAGCAGTTCTTC.

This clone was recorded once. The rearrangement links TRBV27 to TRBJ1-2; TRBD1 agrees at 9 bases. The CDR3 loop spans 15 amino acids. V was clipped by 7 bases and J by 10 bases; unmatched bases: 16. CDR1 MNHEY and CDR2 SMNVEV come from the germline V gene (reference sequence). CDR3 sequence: CASNPLWGGQGSYTF. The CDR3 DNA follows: TGTGCCAGCAACCCACTTTGGGGGGGACAGGGTTCCTACACCTTC.

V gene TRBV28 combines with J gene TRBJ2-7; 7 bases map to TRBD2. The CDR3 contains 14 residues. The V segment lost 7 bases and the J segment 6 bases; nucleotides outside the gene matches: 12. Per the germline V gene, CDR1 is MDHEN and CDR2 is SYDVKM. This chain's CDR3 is CASIPPGGYSEQYF. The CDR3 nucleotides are TGTGCCAGCATCCCCCCGGGGGGATACTCCGAGCAGTACTTC.

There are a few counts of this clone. The chain's CDR3 is CASSKHGTHNQPQHF. In DNA form, the CDR3 reads TGTGCCAGCAGTAAACATGGGACCCACAATCAGCCCCAGCATTTT. This sequence joins TRBV6-5 and TRBJ1-5; D is possibly TRBD1 (5 bases). CDR1 is MNHEY, CDR2 SVGAGI, per germline. V dropped 5 bases and J dropped 3 bases, with 14 bases sitting between them. The CDR3 covers 15 residues.